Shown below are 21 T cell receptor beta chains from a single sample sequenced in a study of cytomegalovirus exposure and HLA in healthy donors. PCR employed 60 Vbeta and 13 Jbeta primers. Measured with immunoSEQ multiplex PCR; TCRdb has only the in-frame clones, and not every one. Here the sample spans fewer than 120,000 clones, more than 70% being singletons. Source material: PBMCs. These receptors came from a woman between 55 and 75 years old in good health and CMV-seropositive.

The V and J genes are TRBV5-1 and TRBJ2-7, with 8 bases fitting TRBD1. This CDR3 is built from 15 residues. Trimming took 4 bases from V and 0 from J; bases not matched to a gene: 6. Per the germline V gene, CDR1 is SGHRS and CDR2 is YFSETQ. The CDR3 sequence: CASSQRTGSSYEQYF. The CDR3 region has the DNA TGCGCCAGCAGCCAGAGGACAGGGAGCTCCTACGAGCAGTACTTC. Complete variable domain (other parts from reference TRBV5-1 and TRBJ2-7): KAGVTQTPRYLIKTRGQQVTLSCSPISGHRSVSWYQQTPGQGLQFLFEYFSETQRNKGNFPGRFSGRQFSNSRSEMNVSTLELGDSALYLCASSQRTGSSYEQYFGPGTRLTVT.

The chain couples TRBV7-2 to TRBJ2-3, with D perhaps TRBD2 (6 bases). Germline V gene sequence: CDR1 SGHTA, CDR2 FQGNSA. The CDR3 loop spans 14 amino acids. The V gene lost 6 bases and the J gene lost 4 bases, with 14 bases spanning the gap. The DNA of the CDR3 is TGTGCCAGCAGACGGGACGGGAGAGCAGATACGCAGTATTTT. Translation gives CASRRDGRADTQYF.

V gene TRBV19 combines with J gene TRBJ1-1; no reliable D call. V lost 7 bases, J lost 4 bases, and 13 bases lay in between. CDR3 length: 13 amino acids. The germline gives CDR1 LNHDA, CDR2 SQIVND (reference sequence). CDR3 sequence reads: CASTYTGSTEAFF. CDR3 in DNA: TGTGCCAGTACCTACACGGGGAGCACTGAAGCTTTCTTT.

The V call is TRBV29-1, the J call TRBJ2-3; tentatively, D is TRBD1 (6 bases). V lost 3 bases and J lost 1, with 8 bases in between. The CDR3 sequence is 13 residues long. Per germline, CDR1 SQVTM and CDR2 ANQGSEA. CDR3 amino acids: CSVENRGTDTQYF. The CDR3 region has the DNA TGCAGCGTTGAGAACAGGGGCACAGATACGCAGTATTTT.

CDR3 nucleotide sequence: TGTGCCAGCTCACCCGCGACAGGGGGCGATAACTATGGCTACACCTTC. Translation: CASSPATGGDNYGYTF. The V gene is TRBV18, the J gene TRBJ1-2; TRBD1 agrees at 10 bases. V was clipped by 3 bases and J by 1 base; unmatched bases: 5. The V gene's germline CDR1 is KGHSH and CDR2 LQKENI. CDR3 length equals 16 residues. Full variable domain (remainder filled in from reference TRBV18 and TRBJ1-2): NAGVMQNPRHLVRRRGQEARLRCSPMKGHSHVYWYRQLPEEGLKFMVYLQKENIIDESGMPKERFSAEFPKEGPSILRIQQVVRGDSAAYFCASSPATGGDNYGYTFGSGTRLTVV.

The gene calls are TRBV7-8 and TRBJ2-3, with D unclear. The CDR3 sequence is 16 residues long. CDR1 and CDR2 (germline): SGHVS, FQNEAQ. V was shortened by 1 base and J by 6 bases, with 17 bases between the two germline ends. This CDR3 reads CASSLGLNLFVDTQYF. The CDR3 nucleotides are TGTGCCAGCAGCTTAGGTCTTAATTTATTCGTGGATACGCAGTATTTT.

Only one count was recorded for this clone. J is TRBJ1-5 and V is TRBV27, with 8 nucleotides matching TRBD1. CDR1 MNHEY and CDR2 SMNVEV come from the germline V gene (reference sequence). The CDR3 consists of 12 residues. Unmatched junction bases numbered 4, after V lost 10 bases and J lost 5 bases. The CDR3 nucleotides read TGTGCCACCGCGACAGGGGATCAGCCCCAGCATTTT. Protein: CATATGDQPQHF.

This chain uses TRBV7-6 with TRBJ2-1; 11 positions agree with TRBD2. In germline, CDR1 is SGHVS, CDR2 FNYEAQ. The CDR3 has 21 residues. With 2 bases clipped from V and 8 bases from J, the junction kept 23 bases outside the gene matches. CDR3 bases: TGTGCCAGCAGCTTATCCCCCCCATTAGCGGGAGGGGGCCTCACTAATTATGAGCAGTTCTTC. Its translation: CASSLSPPLAGGGLTNYEQFF.

For the CDR3, the DNA is TGTGCCAGCAGTGAGACAGGGGGATTCAGTGAAGCTTTCTTT. Translated: CASSETGGFSEAFF. The rearrangement uses TRBV6-4 and TRBJ1-1; 9 positions match TRBD1. J gave up 7 bases and V 3 bases, and 6 bases lay outside the gene matches. Germline V gene lookup returns CDR1 MRHNA and CDR2 SNTAGT. The CDR3 runs to 14 residues.

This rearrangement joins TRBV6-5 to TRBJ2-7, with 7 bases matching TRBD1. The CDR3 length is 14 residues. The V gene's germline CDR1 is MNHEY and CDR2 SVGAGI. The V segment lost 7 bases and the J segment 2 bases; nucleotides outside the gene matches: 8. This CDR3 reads CASNQPGQTYEQYF. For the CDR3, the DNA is TGTGCCAGCAACCAACCGGGACAGACCTACGAGCAGTACTTC.

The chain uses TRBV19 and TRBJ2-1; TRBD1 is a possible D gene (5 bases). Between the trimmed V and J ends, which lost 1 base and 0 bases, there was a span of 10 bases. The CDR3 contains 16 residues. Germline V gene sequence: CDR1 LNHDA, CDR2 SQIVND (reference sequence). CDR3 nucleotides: TGTGCCAGTAGTATAGGTGGTACAGGCTCCTACAATGAGCAGTTCTTC. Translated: CASSIGGTGSYNEQFF.

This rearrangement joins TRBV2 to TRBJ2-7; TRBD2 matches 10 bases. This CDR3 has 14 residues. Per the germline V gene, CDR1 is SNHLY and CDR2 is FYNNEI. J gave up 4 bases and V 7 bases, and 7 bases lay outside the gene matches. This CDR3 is CASKPSGSGYEQYF. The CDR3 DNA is TGTGCCAGCAAGCCTAGCGGGAGCGGATACGAGCAGTACTTC.

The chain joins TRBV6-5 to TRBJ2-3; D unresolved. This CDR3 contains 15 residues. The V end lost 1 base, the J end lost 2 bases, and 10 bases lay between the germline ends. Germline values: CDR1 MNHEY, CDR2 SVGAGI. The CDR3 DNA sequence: TGTGCCAGCAGTTACTATCGACAAGACACAGATACGCAGTATTTT. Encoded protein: CASSYYRQDTDTQYF.

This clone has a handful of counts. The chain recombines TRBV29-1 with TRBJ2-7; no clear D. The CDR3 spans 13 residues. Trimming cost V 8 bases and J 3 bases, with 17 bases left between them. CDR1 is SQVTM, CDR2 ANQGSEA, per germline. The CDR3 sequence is CSILDILSYEQYF. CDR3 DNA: TGCAGCATCCTCGACATTTTAAGCTACGAGCAGTACTTC.

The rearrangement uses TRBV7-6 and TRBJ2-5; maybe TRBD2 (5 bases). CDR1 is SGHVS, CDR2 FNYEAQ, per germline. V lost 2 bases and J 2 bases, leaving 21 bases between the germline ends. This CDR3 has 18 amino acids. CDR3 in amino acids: CASSLSYWAGPQQETQYF. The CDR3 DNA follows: TGTGCCAGCAGCTTATCTTACTGGGCGGGCCCCCAGCAAGAGACCCAGTACTTC. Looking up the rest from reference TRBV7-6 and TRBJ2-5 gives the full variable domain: GAGVSQSPRYKVTKRGQDVALRCDPISGHVSLYWYRQALGQGPEFLTYFNYEAQQDKSGLPNDRFSAERPEGSISTLTIQRTEQRDSAMYRCASSLSYWAGPQQETQYFGPGTRLLVL.

The CDR3 DNA reads as TGTGCCAGCAGCTTCCCTAGCGGGAGCTCCTACAATGAGCAGTTCTTC. Encoded protein: CASSFPSGSSYNEQFF. The V gene is TRBV5-4, the J gene TRBJ2-1; TRBD2 matches at 10 bases. V lost 2 bases and J lost 0; bases outside the gene matches: 2. Germline-derived CDR1 and CDR2 are SGHNT and YYREEE (reference sequence). The CDR3 spans 16 residues.

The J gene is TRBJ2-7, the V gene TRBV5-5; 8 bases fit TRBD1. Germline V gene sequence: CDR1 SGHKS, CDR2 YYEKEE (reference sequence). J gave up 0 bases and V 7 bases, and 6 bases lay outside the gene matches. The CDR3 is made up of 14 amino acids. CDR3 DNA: TGTGCCAGCTTGTACAGGGGGGACTCCTACGAGCAGTACTTC. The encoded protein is CASLYRGDSYEQYF.

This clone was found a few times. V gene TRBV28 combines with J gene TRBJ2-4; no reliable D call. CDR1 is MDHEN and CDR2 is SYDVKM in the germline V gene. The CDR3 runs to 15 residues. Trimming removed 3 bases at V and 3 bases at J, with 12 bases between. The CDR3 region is CASSFVAAGKNIQYF. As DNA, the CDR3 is TGTGCCAGCAGTTTTGTGGCGGCCGGCAAAAACATTCAGTACTTC.

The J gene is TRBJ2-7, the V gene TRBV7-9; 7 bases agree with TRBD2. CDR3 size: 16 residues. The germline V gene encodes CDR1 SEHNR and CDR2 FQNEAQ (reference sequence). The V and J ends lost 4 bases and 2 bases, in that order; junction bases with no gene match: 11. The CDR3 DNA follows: TGTGCCAGCAGCTCCCCCCTAAGCGGGAACACCTACGAGCAGTACTTC. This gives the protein CASSSPLSGNTYEQYF.

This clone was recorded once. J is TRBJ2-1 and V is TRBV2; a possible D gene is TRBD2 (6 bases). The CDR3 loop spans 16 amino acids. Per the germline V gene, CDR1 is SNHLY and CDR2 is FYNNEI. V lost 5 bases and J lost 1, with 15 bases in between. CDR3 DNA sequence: TGTGCCAGCAGTCAGAGGGGACTCCCGTCCTACAATGAGCAGTTCTTC. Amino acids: CASSQRGLPSYNEQFF.

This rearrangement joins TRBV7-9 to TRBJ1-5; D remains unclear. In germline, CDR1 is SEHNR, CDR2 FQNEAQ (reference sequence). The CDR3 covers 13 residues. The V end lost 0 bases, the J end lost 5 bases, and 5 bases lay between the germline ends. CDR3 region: CASSLAQYQPQHF. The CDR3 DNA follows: TGTGCCAGCAGCTTAGCGCAGTATCAGCCCCAGCATTTT.